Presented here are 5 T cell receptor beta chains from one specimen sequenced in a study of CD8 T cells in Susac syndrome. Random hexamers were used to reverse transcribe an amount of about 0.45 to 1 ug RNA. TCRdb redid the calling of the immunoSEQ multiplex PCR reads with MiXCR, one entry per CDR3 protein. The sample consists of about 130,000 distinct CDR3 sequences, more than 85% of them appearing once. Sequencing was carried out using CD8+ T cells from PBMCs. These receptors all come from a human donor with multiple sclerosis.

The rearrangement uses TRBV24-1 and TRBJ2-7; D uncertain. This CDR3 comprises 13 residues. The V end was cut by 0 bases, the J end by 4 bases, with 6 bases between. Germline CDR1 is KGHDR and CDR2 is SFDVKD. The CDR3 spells CATSDLHSYEQYF. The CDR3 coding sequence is TGTGCCACCAGTGATTTGCACAGTTACGAGCAGTACTTC.

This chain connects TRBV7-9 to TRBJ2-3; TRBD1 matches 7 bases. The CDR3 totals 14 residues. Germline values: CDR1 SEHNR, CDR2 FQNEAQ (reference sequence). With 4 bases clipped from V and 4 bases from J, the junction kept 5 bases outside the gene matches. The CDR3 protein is CASSSRQGADTQYF. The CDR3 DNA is TGTGCCAGCAGCTCCCGACAGGGCGCAGATACGCAGTATTTT.

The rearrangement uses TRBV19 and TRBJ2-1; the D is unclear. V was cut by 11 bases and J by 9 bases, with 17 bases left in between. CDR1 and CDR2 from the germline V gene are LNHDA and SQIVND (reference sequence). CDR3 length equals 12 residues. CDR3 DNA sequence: TGTGCCGTCGTAGCTTCACCGGCTGAGCAGTTCTTC. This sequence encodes CAVVASPAEQFF. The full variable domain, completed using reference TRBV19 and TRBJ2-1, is DGGITQSPKYLFRKEGQNVTLSCEQNLNHDAMYWYRQDPGQGLRLIYYSQIVNDFQKGDIAEGYSVSREKKESFPLTVTSAQKNPTAFYLCAVVASPAEQFFGPGTRLTVL.

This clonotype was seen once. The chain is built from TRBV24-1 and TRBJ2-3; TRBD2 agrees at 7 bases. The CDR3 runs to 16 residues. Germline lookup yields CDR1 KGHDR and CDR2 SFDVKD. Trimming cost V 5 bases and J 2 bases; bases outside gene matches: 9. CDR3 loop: CATSGWAGAPTDTQYF. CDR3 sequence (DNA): TGTGCCACCAGTGGGTGGGCGGGAGCGCCCACAGATACGCAGTATTTT.

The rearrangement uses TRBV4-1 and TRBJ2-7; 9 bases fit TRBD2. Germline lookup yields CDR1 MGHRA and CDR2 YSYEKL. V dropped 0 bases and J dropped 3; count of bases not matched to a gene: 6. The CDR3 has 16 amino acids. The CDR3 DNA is TGCGCCAGCAGCCAAGAGCGGGAGGGTACCTACTACGAGCAGTACTTC. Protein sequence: CASSQEREGTYYEQYF.